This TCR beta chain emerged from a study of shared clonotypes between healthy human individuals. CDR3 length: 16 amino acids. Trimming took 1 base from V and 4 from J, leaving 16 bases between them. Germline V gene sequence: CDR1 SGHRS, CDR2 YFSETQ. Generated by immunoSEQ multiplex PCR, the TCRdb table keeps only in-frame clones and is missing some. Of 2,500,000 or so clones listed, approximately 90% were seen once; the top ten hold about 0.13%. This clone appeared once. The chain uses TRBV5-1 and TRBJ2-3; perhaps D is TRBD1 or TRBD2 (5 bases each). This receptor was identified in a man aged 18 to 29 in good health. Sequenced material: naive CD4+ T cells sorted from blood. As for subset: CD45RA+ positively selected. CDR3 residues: CASSLPLRGVSDTQYF. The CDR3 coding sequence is TGCGCCAGCAGCTTGCCTCTGAGGGGTGTTTCAGATACGCAGTATTTT.